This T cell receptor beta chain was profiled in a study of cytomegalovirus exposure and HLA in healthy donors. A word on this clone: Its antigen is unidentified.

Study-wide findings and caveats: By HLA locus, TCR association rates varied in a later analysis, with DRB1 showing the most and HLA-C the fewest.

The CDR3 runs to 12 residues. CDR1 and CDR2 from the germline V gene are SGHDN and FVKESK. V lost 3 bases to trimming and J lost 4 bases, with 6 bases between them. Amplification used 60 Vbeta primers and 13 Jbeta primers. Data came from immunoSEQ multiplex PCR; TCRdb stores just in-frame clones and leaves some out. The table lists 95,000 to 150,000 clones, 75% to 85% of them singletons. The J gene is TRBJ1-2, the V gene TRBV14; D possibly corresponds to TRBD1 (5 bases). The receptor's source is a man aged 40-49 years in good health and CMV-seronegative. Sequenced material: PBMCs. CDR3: CASSQQGYGYTF. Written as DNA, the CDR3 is TGTGCCAGCAGCCAGCAGGGCTATGGCTACACCTTC. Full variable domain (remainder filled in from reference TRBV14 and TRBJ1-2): EAGVTQFPSHSVIEKGQTVTLRCDPISGHDNLYWYRRVMGKEIKFLLHFVKESKQDESGMPNNRFLAERTGGTYSTLKVQPAELEDSGVYFCASSQQGYGYTFGSGTRLTVV.